The 22 T cell receptor beta chains below come from one sample, sequenced in a study of CD8 T cells in ankylosing spondylitis. General study results and limits: A motif of roughly 8 highly homologous TCR beta variants was seen as apparently characteristic of ankylosing spondylitis blood.

TCRdb called the 5' RACE reads again in MiXCR, with one record for every CDR3 protein. The table shows some 840,000 distinct CDR3 sequences, with roughly 12% occurring only once. Their antigens are not known. Sequenced: blood, either unsorted or a sorted T cell fraction (not recorded which). The receptors stem from a male donor with ankylosing spondylitis.

This clonotype came up many times. This rearrangement joins TRBV20-1 to TRBJ1-2, with TRBD1 identical over 7 bases. The V gene's germline CDR1 is DFQATT and CDR2 SNEGSKA (reference sequence). This CDR3 is 12 amino acids long. V was clipped by 3 bases and J by 4 bases; unmatched bases: 2. CDR3 in DNA: TGCAGTGCTAGGGGGACAGCCTATGGCTACACCTTC. Amino acids: CSARGTAYGYTF.

A few counts support this clonotype. The chain couples TRBV6-5 to TRBJ1-1; D uncertain. Germline V gene data show CDR1 as MNHEY and CDR2 as SVGAGI. This CDR3 has 14 residues. Trimming stripped 3 bases from V and 5 bases from J, with 13 bases between. The CDR3 DNA reads TGTGCCAGCAGTTATACGGTCGGGTGGACTGAAGCTTTCTTT. This sequence encodes CASSYTVGWTEAFF.

This chain links TRBV20-1 with TRBJ2-7, with D unclear. Germline V lookup: CDR1 DFQATT, CDR2 SNEGSKA (reference sequence). Trimming removed 6 bases from V and 0 bases from J, with 15 bases in between. The CDR3 is 14 amino acids. This chain's CDR3 is CSARRPGPSYEQYF. The CDR3 DNA follows: TGCAGTGCGAGGCGGCCCGGGCCCTCCTACGAGCAGTACTTC.

This clonotype came up many times. The rearrangement uses TRBV5-6 and TRBJ1-5; D gene uncertain. Trimming took off 2 bases at V and 7 bases at J, with 22 bases between the two ends. CDR3 size: 17 residues. Per the germline V gene, CDR1 is SGHDT and CDR2 is YYEEEE. CDR3 in DNA: TGTGCCAGCAGCTTTTGGAAGGCAGACCAGCGTGGACAGCCCCAGCATTTT. This gives the protein CASSFWKADQRGQPQHF.

The gene calls are TRBV20-1 and TRBJ1-1, with 9 bases aligning to TRBD1. The V and J ends lost 5 bases and 5 bases, in that order; junction bases with no gene match: 6. This CDR3 has 13 residues. The V gene's germline CDR1 is DFQATT and CDR2 SNEGSKA (reference sequence). CDR3 nucleotide sequence: TGCAGTGCTTCGGGACAGGGATGGACTGAAGCTTTCTTT. Its protein is CSASGQGWTEAFF.

The rearrangement uses TRBV6-2 or TRBV6-3 and TRBJ2-7; D is unresolved. The germline V and J ends were trimmed by 7 bases and 2 bases, with 9 bases remaining between them. Per germline, CDR1 MNHEY and CDR2 SVGEGT. This CDR3 is 12 amino acids long. CDR3 sequence: CASKARTYEQYF. In DNA, the CDR3 is TGTGCCAGCAAGGCCAGGACCTACGAGCAGTACTTC.

CDR3: CASSPSGLQNIQYF. For the CDR3, the DNA is TGTGCCAGCAGCCCGTCCGGGCTCCAAAACATTCAGTACTTC. The chain carries TRBV7-9 and TRBJ2-4, with D unclear. This CDR3 has 14 amino acids. From germline, CDR1 is SEHNR and CDR2 FQNEAQ (reference sequence). Trimming cost V 5 bases and J 5 bases, with 13 bases left between them.

This clonotype was seen more than once but under ten times. The genes are TRBV30 and TRBJ1-2; D gene unclear. Germline-derived CDR1 and CDR2 are GTSNPN and SVGIG (reference sequence). This CDR3 has 13 amino acids. The V gene lost 1 base and the J gene lost 4 bases, with 10 bases spanning the gap. CDR3 sequence reads: CAWSAGPGYGYTF. The CDR3 DNA follows: TGTGCCTGGAGTGCTGGACCGGGCTATGGCTACACCTTC.

The chain uses TRBV24-1 and TRBJ2-3, with TRBD1 matching over 8 bases. Germline lookup yields CDR1 KGHDR and CDR2 SFDVKD. CDR3 size: 15 residues. The ends lost 3 bases at V and 5 bases at J; junction bases unmatched: 6. CDR3 loop: CATSDPPDREDTQYF. As DNA, the CDR3 is TGTGCCACCAGTGATCCCCCGGACAGGGAAGATACGCAGTATTTT.

Comment on this clonotype: One end of the junction is discordant with germline, which a read error may explain. The V gene is TRBV6-1, the J gene TRBJ2-1; the match to TRBD1 covers 12 bases. This CDR3 has 14 amino acids. Per the germline V gene, CDR1 is MNHNS and CDR2 is SASEGT. The CDR3 reads CASSGTGGYYEQFF. In nucleotides, the CDR3 is TGTGCCAGCAGCGGGACAGGGGGCTACTATGAGCAGTTCTTC.

V is TRBV20-1 and J is TRBJ2-1; a weak D match, TRBD2 (5 bases). CDR3 size: 13 residues. The ends were cut back, 5 bases at V and 0 bases at J, with 8 bases in the middle. From germline, CDR1 is DFQATT and CDR2 SNEGSKA (reference sequence). DNA of the CDR3: TGCAGTGCTCCGCGGGTCTCCTACAATGAGCAGTTCTTC. Protein sequence: CSAPRVSYNEQFF.

Concerning this clonotype itself: An end of the junction differs from the germline gene, which may be a read error. The rearrangement uses TRBV25-1 and TRBJ2-1; D is possibly TRBD2 (5 bases). The CDR3 runs to 18 residues. Germline CDR1 MGHDK, CDR2 SYGVNS. The CDR3 DNA sequence: TGTGCCAGCAGTGAATACGGCCGGCATGGGAGCTCCTACAATGAGCATTTCTTC. Amino acids: CASSEYGRHGSSYNEHFF.

The V gene is TRBV5-1, the J gene TRBJ2-5; 11 positions agree with TRBD2. Germline V gives CDR1 SGHRS, CDR2 YFSETQ. J was trimmed by 7 bases and V by 0 bases; bases with no gene match: 5. CDR3 length: 15 residues. Written as DNA, the CDR3 is TGCGCCAGCAGCTTGGCCTCGGGACTAGCGGCGACCCAGTACTTC. It codes for CASSLASGLAATQYF.

In its sample, this clonotype was seen many times. The chain has TRBV3-1 and TRBJ2-5; 7 positions agree with TRBD2. CDR3 size: 13 residues. Germline V gene data show CDR1 as LGHDT and CDR2 as YNNKEL (reference sequence). The V gene end was trimmed by 5 bases and the J gene end by 4 bases; junction bases not matched to a gene: 4. The CDR3 region has the DNA TGTGCCAGCAGCGGCGGGAGTTCAGAGACCCAGTACTTC. Its protein product is CASSGGSSETQYF.

The V gene is TRBV5-6, the J gene TRBJ1-2, with no clear D. This CDR3 is 14 amino acids long. The germline V gene encodes CDR1 SGHDT and CDR2 YYEEEE. Trimming left V 0 bases short and J 4 bases short, with 10 bases between. The CDR3 loop is CASSLDGVSYGYTF. The CDR3 coding sequence is TGTGCCAGCAGCTTGGACGGAGTTTCCTATGGCTACACCTTC.

J is TRBJ2-2 and V is TRBV20-1; 8 bases fit TRBD1. Germline trimming cut 2 bases from V and 3 bases from J; bases unmatched to any gene: 8. CDR1 and CDR2 from the germline V gene are DFQATT and SNEGSKA (reference sequence). This CDR3 is 16 amino acids long. CDR3 sequence reads: CSARSTRDRYTGELFF. In nucleotides, the CDR3 is TGCAGTGCTAGATCGACCCGGGACAGGTACACCGGGGAGCTGTTTTTT.

This rearrangement joins TRBV5-1 to TRBJ1-2; D is perhaps TRBD1 (5 bases). Germline V gives CDR1 SGHRS, CDR2 YFSETQ. This CDR3 spans 14 amino acids. V was clipped by 4 bases and J by 3 bases, with 13 bases between them. DNA of the CDR3: TGCGCCAGCAGCCGATCTCTAGGGGACTATGGCTACACCTTC. Protein product: CASSRSLGDYGYTF.

V usage is TRBV13 and J usage is TRBJ2-2, with 7 bases fitting TRBD2. Germline values: CDR1 PRHDT, CDR2 FYEKMQ (reference sequence). V trimming: 5 bases; J trimming: 7 bases; junction bases outside the gene matches: 10. The CDR3 loop spans 15 amino acids. In nucleotides, the CDR3 is TGTGCCAGCAGCCGGGTCGGCGGGAGTGGCGGGGAGCTGTTTTTT. This translates into CASSRVGGSGGELFF.

This clonotype was observed a few times. The V and J genes are TRBV7-2 and TRBJ1-1; 8 nucleotides line up with TRBD1. Germline lookup yields CDR1 SGHTA and CDR2 FQGNSA. This CDR3 contains 16 residues. V was clipped by 5 bases and J by 6 bases; unmatched bases: 14. DNA for the CDR3: TGTGCCAGCAGCGGTGGACAGGGTCGTCGTTGGGCTGAAGCTTTCTTT. The encoded protein is CASSGGQGRRWAEAFF.

This clonotype has a count of ten or more. The V call is TRBV28, the J call TRBJ2-1; TRBD2 matches 10 bases. Germline V gene sequence: CDR1 MDHEN, CDR2 SYDVKM. V lost 6 bases to trimming and J lost 0 bases; unmatched junction nucleotides: 2. There are 15 residues in the CDR3. The CDR3 loop reads CASRLAGGSYNEQFF. DNA for the CDR3: TGTGCCAGCAGGTTAGCGGGGGGCTCCTACAATGAGCAGTTCTTC. Supplemented by reference TRBV28 and TRBJ2-1, the full variable domain reads DVKVTQSSRYLVKRTGEKVFLECVQDMDHENMFWYRQDPGLGLRLIYFSYDVKMKEKGDIPEGYSVSREKKERFSLILESASTNQTSMYLCASRLAGGSYNEQFFGPGTRLTVL.

The genes are TRBV5-1 and TRBJ2-1; 13 bases are a match to TRBD2. This CDR3 has 17 amino acids. The V segment lost 2 bases and the J segment 4 bases; nucleotides outside the gene matches: 6. Per germline, CDR1 SGHRS and CDR2 YFSETQ. This chain's CDR3 is CASSFGLAGAGYNEQFF. The CDR3 bases are TGCGCCAGCAGCTTCGGACTAGCGGGAGCGGGTTACAATGAGCAGTTCTTC.

In regard to this clonotype: The germline gene is not matched at one end of the junction; a read error may be the cause. The chain joins TRBV20-1 to TRBJ2-7, with 10 bases identical to TRBD2. CDR3 length: 14 amino acids. In germline, CDR1 is DFQATT, CDR2 SNEGSKA (reference sequence). The DNA of the CDR3 is TGCAGTGCAGATAGCGGGAGGCTCTCCGACGAGCAGTACTTC. Protein product: CSADSGRLSDEQYF.